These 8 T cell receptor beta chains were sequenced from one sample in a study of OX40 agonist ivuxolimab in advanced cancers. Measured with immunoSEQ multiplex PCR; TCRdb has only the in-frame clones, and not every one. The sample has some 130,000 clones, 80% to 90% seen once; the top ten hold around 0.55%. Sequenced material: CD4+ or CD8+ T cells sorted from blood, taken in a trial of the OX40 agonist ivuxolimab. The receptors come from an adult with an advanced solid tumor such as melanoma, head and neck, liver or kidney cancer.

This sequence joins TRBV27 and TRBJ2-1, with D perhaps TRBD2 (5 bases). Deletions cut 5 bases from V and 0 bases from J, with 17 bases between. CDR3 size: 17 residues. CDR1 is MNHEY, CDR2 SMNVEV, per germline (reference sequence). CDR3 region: CASSHSGGSLSYNEQFF. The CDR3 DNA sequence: TGTGCCAGCAGTCACAGCGGTGGCAGCCTCTCCTACAATGAGCAGTTCTTC.

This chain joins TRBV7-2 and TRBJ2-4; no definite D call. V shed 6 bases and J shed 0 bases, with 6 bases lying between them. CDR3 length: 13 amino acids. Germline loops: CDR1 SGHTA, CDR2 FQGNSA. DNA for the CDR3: TGTGCCAGCAGAGAGCTAGCCAAAAACATTCAGTACTTC. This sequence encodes CASRELAKNIQYF.

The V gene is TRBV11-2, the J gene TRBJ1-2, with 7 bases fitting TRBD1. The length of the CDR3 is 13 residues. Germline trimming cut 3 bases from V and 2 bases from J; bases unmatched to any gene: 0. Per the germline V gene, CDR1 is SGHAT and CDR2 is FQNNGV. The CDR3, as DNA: TGTGCCAGCAGCTTGGGACAGAACTATGGCTACACCTTC. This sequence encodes CASSLGQNYGYTF.

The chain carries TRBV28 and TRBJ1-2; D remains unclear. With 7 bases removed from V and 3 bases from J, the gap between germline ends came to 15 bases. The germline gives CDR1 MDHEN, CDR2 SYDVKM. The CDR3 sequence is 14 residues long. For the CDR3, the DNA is TGTGCCAGCACTCTCGGTCGGGGAGACTATGGCTACACCTTC. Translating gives CASTLGRGDYGYTF.

The CDR3 spells CASSVDLDRVAEQFF. The CDR3 DNA reads TGTGCCAGCAGCGTAGATCTCGACAGGGTGGCTGAGCAGTTCTTC. This chain connects TRBV9 to TRBJ2-1; 7 bases match TRBD1. Unmatched junction bases numbered 9, after V lost 0 bases and J lost 9 bases. Per the germline V gene, CDR1 is SGDLS and CDR2 is YYNGEE. This CDR3 spans 15 amino acids.

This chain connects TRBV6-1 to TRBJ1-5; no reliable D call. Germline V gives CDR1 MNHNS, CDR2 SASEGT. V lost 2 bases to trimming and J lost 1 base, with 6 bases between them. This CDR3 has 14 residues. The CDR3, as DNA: TGTGCCAGCAGTGAATGGGGAAGCAATCAGCCCCAGCATTTT. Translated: CASSEWGSNQPQHF.

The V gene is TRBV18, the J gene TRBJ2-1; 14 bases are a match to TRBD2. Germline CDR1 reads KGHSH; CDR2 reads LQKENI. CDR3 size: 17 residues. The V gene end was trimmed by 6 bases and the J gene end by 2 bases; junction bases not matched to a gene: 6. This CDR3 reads CASSPRTSGGTYNEQFF. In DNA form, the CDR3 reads TGTGCCAGCTCTCCAAGGACTAGCGGGGGGACCTACAATGAGCAGTTCTTC. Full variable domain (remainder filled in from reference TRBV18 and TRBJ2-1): NAGVMQNPRHLVRRRGQEARLRCSPMKGHSHVYWYRQLPEEGLKFMVYLQKENIIDESGMPKERFSAEFPKEGPSILRIQQVVRGDSAAYFCASSPRTSGGTYNEQFFGPGTRLTVL.

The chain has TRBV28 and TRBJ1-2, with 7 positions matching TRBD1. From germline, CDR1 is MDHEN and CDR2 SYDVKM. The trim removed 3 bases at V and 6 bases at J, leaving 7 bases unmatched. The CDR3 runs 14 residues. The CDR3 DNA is TGTGCCAGCAGTTTTCGTGACAGGGAGGATGGCTACACCTTC. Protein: CASSFRDREDGYTF.